The text below deals with one TCR beta chain. Its cognate antigen is unknown. The data were taken from a study of memory CD4+ T cells and cytomegalovirus serostatus. Study background: Donors were healthy Belgian adults, about ten CMV seropositive and roughly 25 seronegative. Study observations and caveats: Each of fewer than 80 CMV-associated TCRbeta sequences occurred in one to five individuals.

Single viable CD3+CD4+CD8-CD45RO+ cells were sorted as the memory CD4+ T cells. CMV serostatus came from serum IgG against pp150, pp28, p38, p52. Original handling: After removing out-of-frame reads, over 2 million distinct TCRbeta sequences remained. Sequencing was performed with immunoSEQ multiplex PCR; in TCRdb, only in-frame clones are kept and a portion is missing. V, J and clone size were drawn from that table, and D and trimming were deduced from the DNA. The profile shows about 54,000 clones, roughly four fifths of them singletons. V was shortened by 1 base and J by 3 bases, with 15 bases between the two germline ends. Germline CDR1 is SGHVS and CDR2 is FNYEAQ. The CDR3 is 17 residues long.

This TCR was recovered from an adult in good health and CMV-seronegative. Sequences were obtained from memory CD4+ T cells from blood. The V gene is TRBV7-6, the J gene TRBJ2-2; TRBD1 is a possible D gene (5 bases). The CDR3 DNA reads TGTGCCAGCAGCTTAGGGGGCGGTCAGGGCTACACCGGGGAGCTGTTTTTT. Translated, it gives CASSLGGGQGYTGELFF.